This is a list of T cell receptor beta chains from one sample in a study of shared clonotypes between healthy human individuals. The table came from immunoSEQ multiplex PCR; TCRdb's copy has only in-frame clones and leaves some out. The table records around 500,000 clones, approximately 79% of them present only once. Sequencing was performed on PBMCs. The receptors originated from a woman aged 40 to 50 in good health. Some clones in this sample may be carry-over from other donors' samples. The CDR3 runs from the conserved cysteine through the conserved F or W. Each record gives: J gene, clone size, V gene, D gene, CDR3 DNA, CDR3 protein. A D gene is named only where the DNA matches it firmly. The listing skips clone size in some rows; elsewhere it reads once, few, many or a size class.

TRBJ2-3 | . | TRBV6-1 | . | TGTGCCAGCAGTGAACTCCCTTATCGGGGGTCAGATACGCAGTATTTT | CASSELPYRGSDTQYF
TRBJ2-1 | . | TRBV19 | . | TGTGCCAGTAGTACCGCCCTCGGACCCAATGAGCAGTTCTTC | CASSTALGPNEQFF
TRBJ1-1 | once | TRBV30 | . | TGTGCCTGGAGCTCACAGGGCGGCACTGAAGCTTTCTTT | CAWSSQGGTEAFF
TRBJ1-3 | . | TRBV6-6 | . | TGTGCCAGCCAAACGGTTGGGGGAGCCGGAAACACCATATATTTT | CASQTVGGAGNTIYF
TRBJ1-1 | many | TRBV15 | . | TGTGCCACCAGCAGAGTGCAGGTCCCGTGGACTGAAGCTTTCTTT | CATSRVQVPWTEAFF
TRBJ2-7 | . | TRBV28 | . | TGTGCCAGCAAAATGGAGGGGAGCTACGAGCAGTACTTC | CASKMEGSYEQYF
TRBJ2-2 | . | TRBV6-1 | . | TGTGCCAGCAGTGAAGTTCAGGGGTACACCGGGGAGCTGTTTTTT | CASSEVQGYTGELFF
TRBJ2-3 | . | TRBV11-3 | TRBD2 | TGTGCCAGCAGCTTAGTAGCGGGAGTAGGAGGAGATACGCAGTATTTT | CASSLVAGVGGDTQYF
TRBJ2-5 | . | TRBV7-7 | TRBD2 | TGTGCTAGCAGCTTATCGTTAGCGGGACAAGAGACCCAGTACTTC | CASSLSLAGQETQYF
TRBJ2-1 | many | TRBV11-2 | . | TGTGCCAGCAGCGGACTGTCCTTCTACAATGAGCAGTTCTTC | CASSGLSFYNEQFF
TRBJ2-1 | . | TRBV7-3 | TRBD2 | TGTGCCAGCAGCCCTACTAGCGGGAGACCCCTCAATGAGCAGTTCTTC | CASSPTSGRPLNEQFF
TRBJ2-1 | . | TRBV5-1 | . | TGCGCCAGCAATGCAGGGGTTTATGAGCAGTTCTTC | CASNAGVYEQFF
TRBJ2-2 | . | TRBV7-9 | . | TGTGCCAGCAGCCAGCATCTCGGGACCCGGAACACCGGGGAGCTGTTTTTT | CASSQHLGTRNTGELFF
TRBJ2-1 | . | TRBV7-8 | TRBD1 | TGTGCCAGCAGCAACGTCGGGACAGGGAAATACAATGAGCAGTTCTTC | CASSNVGTGKYNEQFF
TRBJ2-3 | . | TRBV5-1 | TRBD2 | TGCGCCAGCAGCACCGGGACTAGCCCGGGGGATACGCAGTATTTT | CASSTGTSPGDTQYF
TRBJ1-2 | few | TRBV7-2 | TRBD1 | TGTGCCAGCAGCGTCGGACAGGCTAGCTACACCTTC | CASSVGQASYTF
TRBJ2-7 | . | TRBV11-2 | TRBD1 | TGTGCCAGCAGCCCGGAAAGACAGGGCCACTACGAGCAGTACTTC | CASSPERQGHYEQYF
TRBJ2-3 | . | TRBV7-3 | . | TGTGCCAGCAGCTTAGTGACTAGTGTCGCAGATACGCAGTATTTT | CASSLVTSVADTQYF
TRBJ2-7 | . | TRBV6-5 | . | TGTGCCAGCAGTTATCGCGGACAACCCTCCGAGCAGTACTTC | CASSYRGQPSEQYF
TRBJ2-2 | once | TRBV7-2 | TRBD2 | TGTGCCAGCAGCCCCCGGGGACTAGCGGGAGGAAGTGGGGAGCTGTTTTTT | CASSPRGLAGGSGELFF